This passage covers 32 T cell receptor beta chains from one sample sequenced in a study of blood T cell repertoires in COVID-19. Here immunoSEQ multiplex PCR was the method, and the copy in TCRdb shows in-frame clones only, minus some. This table has 60,000 to 65,000 clones, approximately 77% appearing once. Sequencing was done on a sample of peripheral blood. These TCRs come from a human donor in a cohort sampled during active COVID-19.

This clone was counted only a few times. The V call is TRBV4-3, the J call TRBJ2-3; no definite D call. Germline V gene sequence: CDR1 LGHNA, CDR2 YSLEER. Trimming left V 0 bases short and J 1 base short, with 5 bases between. The CDR3 runs to 14 residues. Here the CDR3 reads CASSQDGRTDTQYF. CDR3 DNA: TGCGCCAGCAGCCAAGATGGGCGCACAGATACGCAGTATTTT.

This chain joins TRBV15 and TRBJ1-1; tentative D call: TRBD1 (6 bases). The CDR3 is 14 amino acids. Trimming shortened V by 2 bases and J by 3 bases, and 10 bases separated the two germline ends. The V gene's germline CDR1 is LNHNV and CDR2 YYDKDF (reference sequence). CDR3 amino acids: CATSRPYRDTEAFF. CDR3 nucleotides: TGTGCCACCAGCAGACCCTACAGGGACACTGAAGCTTTCTTT.

The V and J genes are TRBV14 and TRBJ2-6; the match to TRBD1 covers 8 bases. The J segment lost 2 bases and the V segment lost 5 bases, leaving 17 bases of the junction unmatched. CDR3 length equals 20 residues. The germline gives CDR1 SGHDN, CDR2 FVKESK. In DNA, the CDR3 is TGTGCCAGCAGCTCGGGCTCGGACAGGGAAGTTTCTGCTGGGGCCAACGTCCTGACTTTC. It encodes CASSSGSDREVSAGANVLTF.

The J gene is TRBJ2-1, the V gene TRBV9, with TRBD2 matching over 8 bases. After removal of 6 bases from V and 0 bases from J, the junction contained 5 bases not matched to a gene. Per germline, CDR1 SGDLS and CDR2 YYNGEE. The CDR3 spans 15 residues. CDR3 sequence (DNA): TGTGCCAGCACCCCGAGCGGGAGCTCCTACAATGAGCAGTTCTTC. This encodes CASTPSGSSYNEQFF.

The rearrangement links TRBV5-1 to TRBJ2-2; perhaps TRBD1 as D (6 bases). This CDR3 is 14 amino acids long. The V gene lost 3 bases and the J gene lost 4 bases, with 10 bases spanning the gap. Germline CDR1 is SGHRS and CDR2 is YFSETQ. The CDR3 DNA sequence: TGCGCCAGCAGCTCGGGACATTCCACCGGGGAGCTGTTTTTT. It specifies CASSSGHSTGELFF.

This chain uses TRBV28 with TRBJ2-4; TRBD2 might be the D (6 bases). V was trimmed by 8 bases and J by 5 bases, leaving 13 bases between them. Germline CDR1 reads MDHEN; CDR2 reads SYDVKM. The CDR3 is 13 residues long. The CDR3 DNA sequence: TGTGCCAGCTTGGGGGGAAGCCAAAACATTCAGTACTTC. This translates into CASLGGSQNIQYF.

The rearrangement links TRBV18 to TRBJ2-7; D gene unclear. CDR1 and CDR2 (germline): KGHSH, LQKENI. V was trimmed by 0 bases and J by 2 bases, leaving 5 bases between them. This CDR3 spans 13 amino acids. CDR3 amino acids: CASSPPQTYEQYF. The CDR3 DNA reads TGTGCCAGCTCACCACCCCAAACCTACGAGCAGTACTTC. The entire variable domain, with the rest obtained from reference TRBV18 and TRBJ2-7, is as follows: NAGVMQNPRHLVRRRGQEARLRCSPMKGHSHVYWYRQLPEEGLKFMVYLQKENIIDESGMPKERFSAEFPKEGPSILRIQQVVRGDSAAYFCASSPPQTYEQYFGPGTRLTVT.

This clone is a singleton in its sample. The chain uses TRBV12-3 or TRBV12-4 and TRBJ2-5; no definite D call. The CDR3 totals 13 residues. Between the trimmed V and J ends, which lost 6 bases and 3 bases, there was a span of 11 bases. The chain's CDR3 is CASRPGFKETQYF. The DNA for the CDR3 is TGTGCCAGCAGGCCGGGTTTTAAAGAGACCCAGTACTTC.

J is TRBJ2-2 and V is TRBV3-1 (or the pseudogene TRBV3-2); 11 nucleotides agree with TRBD1. Germline assignment: CDR1 LGHDT and CDR2 YNNKEL (reference sequence). The CDR3 is 19 residues long. Losses at the gene ends were 5 bases for V and 6 bases for J; bases not matched to a gene: 17. CDR3 nucleotide sequence: TGTGCCAGCAGCTCACGACTGCAACCCGGGACAGGGGGTGCCGGGGAGCTGTTTTTT. This encodes CASSSRLQPGTGGAGELFF.

This clone was seen only a few times. The V gene is TRBV3-1 (or the pseudogene TRBV3-2), the J gene TRBJ1-5; D unclear. V shed 5 bases and J shed 4 bases, with 6 bases lying between them. The CDR3 totals 12 residues. Germline CDR1 reads LGHDT; CDR2 reads YNNKEL (reference sequence). The CDR3 nucleotides read TGTGCCAGCAGCGTGAGTAATCAGCCCCAGCATTTT. This gives the protein CASSVSNQPQHF.

The count of this clone is one. V usage is TRBV7-9 and J usage is TRBJ1-2; 9 positions agree with TRBD1. The V segment lost 1 base and the J segment 0 bases; nucleotides outside the gene matches: 3. Germline V gene sequence: CDR1 SEHNR, CDR2 FQNEAQ (reference sequence). The length of the CDR3 is 16 residues. The CDR3: CASSLGTGVTNYGYTF. The CDR3 nucleotides are TGTGCCAGCAGCTTAGGGACAGGGGTTACTAACTATGGCTACACCTTC. The whole variable domain, remainder taken from reference TRBV7-9 and TRBJ1-2, is DTGVSQNPRHKITKRGQNVTFRCDPISEHNRLYWYRQTLGQGPEFLTYFQNEAQLEKSRLLSDRFSAERPKGSFSTLEIQRTEQGDSAMYLCASSLGTGVTNYGYTFGSGTRLTVV.

The rearrangement joins TRBV19 to TRBJ2-3; 7 bases are a match to TRBD1. The CDR3 covers 13 residues. CDR1 is LNHDA and CDR2 is SQIVND in the germline V gene (reference sequence). Trimming at V came to 4 bases and at J to 6 bases, leaving 4 bases not matched to a gene. CDR3 coding DNA: TGTGCCAGTAGTACACAGGGGTGGGATACGCAGTATTTT. Its protein is CASSTQGWDTQYF.

The rearrangement uses TRBV7-2 and TRBJ2-2; 11 positions agree with TRBD1. The V gene's germline CDR1 is SGHTA and CDR2 FQGNSA. Germline trimming cut 5 bases from V and 0 bases from J; bases unmatched to any gene: 5. The CDR3 spans 17 residues. CDR3 sequence reads: CASSPGTGGPNTGELFF. The CDR3 DNA is TGTGCCAGCAGCCCCGGGACAGGGGGGCCGAACACCGGGGAGCTGTTTTTT.

The rearrangement joins TRBV7-3 to TRBJ1-1; TRBD1 agrees at 9 bases. The V gene's germline CDR1 is SGHTA and CDR2 FQGTGA. The CDR3 is 14 amino acids. V lost 5 bases and J lost 4; bases outside the gene matches: 5. The CDR3 sequence: CASSPGTGSTEAFF. Written as DNA, the CDR3 is TGTGCCAGCAGCCCGGGGACAGGGAGCACTGAAGCTTTCTTT.

V gene TRBV5-1 combines with J gene TRBJ2-6; 9 bases align to TRBD2. CDR3 length: 16 residues. The germline gives CDR1 SGHRS, CDR2 YFSETQ. The CDR3 DNA is TGCCCCCGCAGCGCGGGGGGGCGGTCTGGGGCCAACGTCCTGACTTTC. It specifies CPRSAGGRSGANVLTF.

The rearrangement links TRBV5-1 to TRBJ2-7, with TRBD1 matching 9 bases. The germline V gene encodes CDR1 SGHRS and CDR2 YFSETQ. The CDR3 loop spans 15 amino acids. V shed 4 bases, J shed 6 bases, and the junction held 11 bases outside the gene matches. This CDR3 reads CASSPTVQGAGEQYF. CDR3 DNA: TGCGCCAGCAGCCCGACGGTACAGGGGGCAGGCGAGCAGTACTTC.

The chain carries TRBV19 and TRBJ2-1; TRBD2 aligns across 7 bases. The CDR3 length is 15 residues. The germline V gene encodes CDR1 LNHDA and CDR2 SQIVND (reference sequence). J gave up 0 bases and V 7 bases, and 6 bases lay outside the gene matches. CDR3 DNA: TGTGCCAGTACCCCCGGGACTATCTCCTACAATGAGCAGTTCTTC. This sequence encodes CASTPGTISYNEQFF.

This clone showed up just a few times. In nucleotides, the CDR3 is TGTGCCAGCAGTGAAGCCCCGGGACAGGGAGAAGAGCAGTACTTC. Encoded protein: CASSEAPGQGEEQYF. The rearrangement joins TRBV6-1 to TRBJ2-7; 9 bases are shared with TRBD1. With V trimmed by 0 bases and J by 7 bases, 7 bases remained unmatched. Germline V gene sequence: CDR1 MNHNS, CDR2 SASEGT. This CDR3 has 15 amino acids.

The chain is built from TRBV29-1 and TRBJ1-2, with TRBD1 matching over 8 bases. Unmatched junction bases numbered 10, after V lost 6 bases and J lost 1 base. The germline V gene has CDR1 SQVTM and CDR2 ANQGSEA. There are 15 residues in the CDR3. The CDR3 sequence is CSVKGSGGDNYGYTF. The CDR3 DNA sequence: TGCAGCGTAAAAGGATCAGGGGGCGATAACTATGGCTACACCTTC.

Ten or more counts support this clone. The V call is TRBV28, the J call TRBJ1-4; tentatively, D is TRBD1 (5 bases). V lost 5 bases, J lost 7 bases, and 20 bases lay in between. Germline assignment: CDR1 MDHEN and CDR2 SYDVKM. The CDR3 is 16 residues long. The CDR3 nucleotides are TGTGCCAGCAGTGCCTCCCTCGGGACCGGGGGTGAAAAACTGTTTTTT. Translating gives CASSASLGTGGEKLFF.

V and J are TRBV12-3 or TRBV12-4 and TRBJ1-2; D is possibly TRBD1 (5 bases). The V end lost 7 bases, the J end lost 8 bases, and 14 bases lay between the germline ends. The CDR3 contains 12 residues. The CDR3 reads CASTGGMEGYTF. CDR3 DNA: TGTGCCAGCACCGGGGGGATGGAAGGCTACACCTTC.

This sequence joins TRBV7-2 and TRBJ2-7, with D possibly TRBD2 on 6 matching bases. This CDR3 has 14 amino acids. V shed 6 bases and J shed 4 bases, with 16 bases lying between them. Germline CDR1 SGHTA, CDR2 FQGNSA. The CDR3 region is CASSRGAGKYEQYF. In DNA form, the CDR3 reads TGTGCCAGCAGTCGCGGGGCAGGGAAATACGAGCAGTACTTC.

J is TRBJ2-7 and V is TRBV3-1 (or the pseudogene TRBV3-2), with D unclear. This CDR3 has 12 amino acids. V lost 1 base and J 4 bases, leaving 5 bases between the germline ends. The germline gives CDR1 LGHDT, CDR2 YNNKEL (reference sequence). The CDR3 DNA reads TGTGCCAGCAGCCAAGCTGTGTACGAGCAGTACTTC. Protein sequence: CASSQAVYEQYF.

CDR3 residues: CASTPTPGYRHTEAFF. The CDR3 DNA reads TGTGCCAGCACGCCTACCCCAGGGTATCGGCACACTGAAGCTTTCTTT. The V call is TRBV28, the J call TRBJ1-1; maybe TRBD1 (5 bases). Germline CDR1 is MDHEN and CDR2 is SYDVKM. Between the trimmed V and J ends, which lost 7 bases and 3 bases, there was a span of 21 bases. The CDR3 runs to 16 residues.

The gene calls are TRBV19 and TRBJ2-6; 7 positions agree with TRBD2. This CDR3 spans 14 amino acids. Germline values: CDR1 LNHDA, CDR2 SQIVND (reference sequence). The J segment lost 12 bases and the V segment lost 4 bases, leaving 9 bases of the junction unmatched. CDR3 in DNA: TGTGCCAGTAGTACAGGGAGGGCCCGCGGCGTCCTGACTTTC. Amino acids: CASSTGRARGVLTF.

This clone was detected once. The rearrangement uses TRBV18 and TRBJ2-7, with 7 bases that match TRBD1. The germline V gene encodes CDR1 KGHSH and CDR2 LQKENI. This CDR3 spans 15 amino acids. Losses at the gene ends were 6 bases for V and 4 bases for J; bases not matched to a gene: 12. CDR3 DNA sequence: TGTGCCAGCTCTACCAGCGCTCAGGGGGTATACGAGCAGTACTTC. Translated, it gives CASSTSAQGVYEQYF.

The chain employs TRBV11-3 and TRBJ2-5, with D maybe TRBD1 (5 bases). Germline assignment: CDR1 SGHNT and CDR2 YENEEA. The germline V and J ends were trimmed by 0 bases and 5 bases, with 13 bases remaining between them. The length of the CDR3 is 15 residues. The chain's CDR3 is CASSLDGSGRETQYF. In DNA, the CDR3 is TGTGCCAGCAGCTTAGATGGTTCAGGGCGGGAGACCCAGTACTTC.

V is TRBV18 and J is TRBJ2-5; weak D call: TRBD2 (6 bases). This CDR3 is 13 amino acids long. V gave up 2 bases and J gave up 5 bases, with 9 bases separating them. Per germline, CDR1 KGHSH and CDR2 LQKENI. CDR3 nucleotides: TGTGCCAGCTCACCAAGGGCGGGGGAGACCCAGTACTTC. This gives the protein CASSPRAGETQYF. Using reference TRBV18 and TRBJ2-5 for the parts outside the CDR3, the full variable domain is NAGVMQNPRHLVRRRGQEARLRCSPMKGHSHVYWYRQLPEEGLKFMVYLQKENIIDESGMPKERFSAEFPKEGPSILRIQQVVRGDSAAYFCASSPRAGETQYFGPGTRLLVL.

The chain combines TRBV7-8 with TRBJ2-7; D is ambiguous. This CDR3 comprises 13 residues. Looked up from germline, CDR1 is SGHVS and CDR2 is FQNEAQ. V was cut by 5 bases and J by 2 bases, with 10 bases left in between. The CDR3 is CASSRDFAYEQYF. DNA of the CDR3: TGTGCCAGCAGCCGCGACTTTGCCTACGAGCAGTACTTC. Supplemented by reference TRBV7-8 and TRBJ2-7, the full variable domain reads GAGVSQSPRYKVAKRGQDVALRCDPISGHVSLFWYQQALGQGPEFLTYFQNEAQLDKSGLPSDRFFAERPEGSVSTLKIQRTQQEDSAVYLCASSRDFAYEQYFGPGTRLTVT.

This chain uses TRBV7-9 with TRBJ2-1, with D possibly matching TRBD1 (5 bases). V dropped 4 bases and J dropped 4 bases, with 8 bases sitting between them. The germline V gene encodes CDR1 SEHNR and CDR2 FQNEAQ (reference sequence). The CDR3 length is 13 residues. The CDR3: CASSSNRYNEQFF. The CDR3 coding sequence is TGTGCCAGCAGCTCCAACAGGTACAATGAGCAGTTCTTC.

The chain couples TRBV10-3 to TRBJ1-1; D is perhaps TRBD1 (6 bases). Germline V gene sequence: CDR1 ENHRY, CDR2 SYGVKD. The CDR3 has 13 amino acids. Trimming left V 10 bases short and J 1 base short, with 13 bases between. The CDR3 loop reads CATERQENTEAFF. The CDR3 coding sequence is TGTGCCACAGAAAGACAGGAGAACACTGAAGCTTTCTTT.

The chain recombines TRBV28 with TRBJ2-7; 8 positions agree with TRBD2. From germline, CDR1 is MDHEN and CDR2 SYDVKM. J gave up 3 bases and V 4 bases, and 11 bases lay outside the gene matches. The length of the CDR3 is 16 residues. DNA for the CDR3: TGTGCCAGCAGTTCCCCGGCCGGGACTAGGCTCTACGAGCAGTACTTC. Translated, it gives CASSSPAGTRLYEQYF.